Presented here are 11 T cell receptor beta chains from one specimen sequenced in a study of OX40 agonist ivuxolimab in advanced cancers. Here immunoSEQ multiplex PCR was the method, and the copy in TCRdb shows in-frame clones only, minus some. The repertoire has about 84,000 clones, 94% of them found once; the top ten carry approximately 11%. The source material was CD4+ or CD8+ T cells sorted from blood, sampled in a trial of the OX40 agonist ivuxolimab. These receptors came from an adult with an advanced solid tumor such as melanoma, head and neck, liver or kidney cancer.

The gene calls are TRBV27 and TRBJ1-1, with a tentative D call TRBD1 (5 bases). The germline V and J ends were trimmed by 4 bases and 8 bases, with 14 bases remaining between them. From germline, CDR1 is MNHEY and CDR2 SMNVEV (reference sequence). The CDR3 is 13 residues long. CDR3 region: CASSSPLTAEAFF. CDR3 DNA sequence: TGTGCCAGCAGTTCGCCCTTGACAGCAGAAGCTTTCTTT.

This clone has just one count. The CDR3 coding sequence is TGTGCCTGGAGTGGGGACACAGGGTCTGAAGCTTTCTTT. Residues: CAWSGDTGSEAFF. The V call is TRBV30, the J call TRBJ1-1; D possibly corresponds to TRBD1 (6 bases). Looked up from germline, CDR1 is GTSNPN and CDR2 is SVGIG (reference sequence). V was clipped by 1 base and J by 6 bases, with 12 bases between them. This CDR3 spans 13 amino acids.

The rearrangement links TRBV6-6 to TRBJ2-3; 7 bases line up with TRBD2. Losses at the gene ends were 6 bases for V and 2 bases for J; bases not matched to a gene: 8. The CDR3 extends over 15 amino acids. CDR1 MNHNY and CDR2 SVGAGI come from the germline V gene (reference sequence). Written as DNA, the CDR3 is TGTGCCAGCAGCCACTCTAGCGGCCTCACAGATACGCAGTATTTT. Its translation: CASSHSSGLTDTQYF.

V is TRBV6-5 and J is TRBJ1-3, with 7 bases matching TRBD1. This CDR3 comprises 14 residues. Germline assignment: CDR1 MNHEY and CDR2 SVGAGI. Germline trimming cut 6 bases from V and 2 bases from J; bases unmatched to any gene: 4. CDR3 in amino acids: CASSLTGTGNTIYF. The DNA of the CDR3 is TGTGCCAGCAGCTTGACAGGGACTGGAAACACCATATATTTT.

The CDR3 DNA sequence: TGTGCCAGCAGCCAAGATTTATCAGATAGCGGTAGCACAGATACGCAGTATTTT. Translated, it gives CASSQDLSDSGSTDTQYF. The rearrangement links TRBV4-2 to TRBJ2-3; possibly TRBD2 for D (6 bases). This CDR3 has 18 residues. The V end was cut by 0 bases, the J end by 0 bases, with 16 bases between. Per germline, CDR1 LGHNA and CDR2 YNFKEQ.

This clone turned up a few times. The V and J genes are TRBV5-4 and TRBJ1-2; 11 bases agree with TRBD1. Germline lookup yields CDR1 SGHNT and CDR2 YYREEE (reference sequence). J lost 4 bases, V lost 4 bases, and 3 bases had no gene match. The CDR3 covers 14 residues. As DNA, the CDR3 is TGTGCCAGCAGCCCCGGACAGGGGGCCTATGGCTACACCTTC. As protein: CASSPGQGAYGYTF.

The chain is built from TRBV19 and TRBJ2-5, with TRBD2 matching over 8 bases. Germline assignment: CDR1 LNHDA and CDR2 SQIVND (reference sequence). The CDR3 consists of 18 residues. The V segment lost 5 bases and the J segment 2 bases; nucleotides outside the gene matches: 16. CDR3 sequence: CASSGQREYRYSQETQYF. In DNA form, the CDR3 reads TGTGCCAGTAGTGGCCAGCGGGAGTACCGATATTCTCAAGAGACCCAGTACTTC.

Only one count was recorded for this clone. J is TRBJ2-7 and V is TRBV5-1; 11 bases match TRBD2. With V trimmed by 0 bases and J by 6 bases, 5 bases remained unmatched. Per the germline V gene, CDR1 is SGHRS and CDR2 is YFSETQ. CDR3 size: 15 residues. The CDR3 spells CASSLAALAGGEQYF. CDR3 sequence (DNA): TGCGCCAGCAGCTTGGCCGCGCTAGCGGGAGGCGAGCAGTACTTC.

This clone has only one observation. The CDR3 DNA is TGCAGCGTTGTGGGAGTGCACTCCTACGAGCAGTACTTC. This translates into CSVVGVHSYEQYF. V is TRBV29-1 and J is TRBJ2-7, with D tentatively TRBD2 (5 bases). CDR1 and CDR2 (germline): SQVTM, ANQGSEA. Trimming pared 4 bases from V and 0 bases from J, leaving 10 bases between. The CDR3 totals 13 residues.

This clone has just one count. V usage is TRBV13 and J usage is TRBJ1-2, with TRBD1 identical over 7 bases. CDR3 length: 13 amino acids. V dropped 3 bases and J dropped 6; count of bases not matched to a gene: 4. Germline CDR1 reads PRHDT; CDR2 reads FYEKMQ (reference sequence). The CDR3 DNA is TGTGCCAGCAGCTTCTCAGGGGGTCATGGCTACACCTTC. It is translated as CASSFSGGHGYTF.

The V call is TRBV7-8, the J call TRBJ2-7, with D possibly being TRBD2 (6 bases). V was clipped by 3 bases and J by 0 bases, with 12 bases between them. The CDR3 spans 15 residues. The V gene's germline CDR1 is SGHVS and CDR2 FQNEAQ. The CDR3 region has the DNA TGTGCCAGCAGCTTCGGGGGTGGGAGCTCCTACGAGCAGTACTTC. Its translation is CASSFGGGSSYEQYF.